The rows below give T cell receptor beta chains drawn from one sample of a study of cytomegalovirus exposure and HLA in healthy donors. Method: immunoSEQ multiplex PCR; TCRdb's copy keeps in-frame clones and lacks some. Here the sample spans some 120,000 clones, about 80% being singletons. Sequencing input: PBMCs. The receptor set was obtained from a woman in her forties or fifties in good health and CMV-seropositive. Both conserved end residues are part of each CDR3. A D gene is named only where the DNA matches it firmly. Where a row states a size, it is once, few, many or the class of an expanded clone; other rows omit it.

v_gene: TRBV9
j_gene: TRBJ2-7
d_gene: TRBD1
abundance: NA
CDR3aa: CASSGSGTVLPYEQYF
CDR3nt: TGTGCCAGCAGCGGCAGTGGGACAGTCCTTCCCTACGAGCAGTACTTC

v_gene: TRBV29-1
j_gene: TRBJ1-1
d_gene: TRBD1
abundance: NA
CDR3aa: CSVQGQGTEAFF
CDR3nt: TGCAGCGTTCAGGGACAGGGCACTGAAGCTTTCTTT

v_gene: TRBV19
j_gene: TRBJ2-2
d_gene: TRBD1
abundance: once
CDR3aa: CASSTTGSTGELFF
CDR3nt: TGTGCCAGTAGTACGACAGGGAGCACCGGGGAGCTGTTTTTT

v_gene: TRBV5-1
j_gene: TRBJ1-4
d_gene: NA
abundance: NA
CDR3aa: CASSPGSGSEKLFF
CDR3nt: TGCGCCAGCAGCCCAGGGTCCGGCAGTGAAAAACTGTTTTTT

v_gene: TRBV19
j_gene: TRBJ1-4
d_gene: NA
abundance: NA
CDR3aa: CASSTQSGILNEKLFF
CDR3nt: TGTGCCAGTAGTACTCAATCAGGGATCTTAAATGAAAAACTGTTTTTT

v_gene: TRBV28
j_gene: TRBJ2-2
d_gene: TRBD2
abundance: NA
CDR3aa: CASRGTSGISNTGELFF
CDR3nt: TGTGCCAGCAGGGGGACTAGCGGGATCTCGAACACCGGGGAGCTGTTTTTT

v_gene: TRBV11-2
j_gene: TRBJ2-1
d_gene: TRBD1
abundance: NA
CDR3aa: CASSLMGQGINEQFF
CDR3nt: TGTGCCAGCAGCTTAATGGGACAGGGGATCAATGAGCAGTTCTTC

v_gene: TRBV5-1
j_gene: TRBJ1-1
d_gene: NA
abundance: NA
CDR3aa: CASRPERDNTEAFF
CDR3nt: TGCGCCAGCAGACCTGAGAGGGATAACACTGAAGCTTTCTTT

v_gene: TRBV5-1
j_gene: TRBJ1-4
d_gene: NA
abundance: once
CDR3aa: CASSLTRGGSTNEKLFF
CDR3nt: TGCGCCAGCAGCTTGACGCGGGGGGGGTCGACTAATGAAAAACTGTTTTTT

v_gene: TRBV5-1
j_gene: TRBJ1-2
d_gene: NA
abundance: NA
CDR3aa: CASSLGPLSAVRSGYTF
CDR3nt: TGCGCCAGCAGCTTGGGTCCCCTCTCGGCGGTGAGGAGTGGCTACACCTTC

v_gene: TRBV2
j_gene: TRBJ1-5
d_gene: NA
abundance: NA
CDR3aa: CASSGQVEPQHF
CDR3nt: TGTGCCAGCTCTGGGCAAGTGGAGCCCCAGCATTTT

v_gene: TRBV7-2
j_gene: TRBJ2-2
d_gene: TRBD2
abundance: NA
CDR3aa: CASSSPSGGTTGELFF
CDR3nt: TGTGCCAGCAGCTCACCTAGCGGGGGGACCACCGGGGAGCTGTTTTTT

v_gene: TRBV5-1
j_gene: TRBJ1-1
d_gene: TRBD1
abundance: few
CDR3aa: CASSVGTGNTEAFF
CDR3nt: TGCGCCAGCAGCGTAGGGACAGGGAACACTGAAGCTTTCTTT

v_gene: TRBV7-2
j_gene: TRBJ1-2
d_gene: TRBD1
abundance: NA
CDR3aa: CASSIDRGLNYGYTF
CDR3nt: TGTGCCAGCAGCATTGACAGGGGTCTTAACTATGGCTACACCTTC

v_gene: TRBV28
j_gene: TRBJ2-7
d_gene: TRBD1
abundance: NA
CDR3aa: CASSSGTVNEQYF
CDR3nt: TGTGCCAGCAGCTCCGGGACAGTCAACGAGCAGTACTTC

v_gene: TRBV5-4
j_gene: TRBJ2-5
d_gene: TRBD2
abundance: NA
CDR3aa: CASSSPKGGRQETQYF
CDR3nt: TGTGCCAGCAGCTCCCCTAAGGGAGGGAGACAAGAGACCCAGTACTTC

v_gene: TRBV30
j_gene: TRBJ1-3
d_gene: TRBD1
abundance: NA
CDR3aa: CAWSPGSPGGGNTIYF
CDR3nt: TGTGCCTGGAGCCCCGGGAGCCCAGGGGGCGGAAACACCATATATTTT

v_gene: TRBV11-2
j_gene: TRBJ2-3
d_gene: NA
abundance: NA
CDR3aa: CASSLANRNTDTQYF
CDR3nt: TGTGCCAGCAGCTTAGCTAACCGAAACACAGATACGCAGTATTTT

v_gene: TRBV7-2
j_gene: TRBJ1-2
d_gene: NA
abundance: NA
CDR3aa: CASSLGNWAHGYTF
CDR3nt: TGTGCCAGCAGCTTAGGAAACTGGGCTCATGGCTACACCTTC

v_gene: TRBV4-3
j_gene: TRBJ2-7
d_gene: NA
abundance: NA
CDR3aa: CASAGTRFAEQYF
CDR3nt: TGCGCCAGCGCCGGGACACGGTTCGCCGAGCAGTACTTC

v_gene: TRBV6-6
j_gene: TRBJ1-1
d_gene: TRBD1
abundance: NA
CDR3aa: CASSPPGGLTEAFF
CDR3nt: TGTGCCAGCAGTCCTCCAGGGGGTCTGACTGAAGCTTTCTTT

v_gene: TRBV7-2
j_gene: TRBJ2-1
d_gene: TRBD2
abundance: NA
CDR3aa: CASTFSGGPGIEQFF
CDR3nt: TGTGCCAGCACTTTTAGCGGGGGGCCCGGTATTGAGCAGTTCTTC

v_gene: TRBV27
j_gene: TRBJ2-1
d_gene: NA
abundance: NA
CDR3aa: CASSLFGGEQFF
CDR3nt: TGTGCCAGCAGCCTTTTCGGGGGTGAGCAGTTCTTC

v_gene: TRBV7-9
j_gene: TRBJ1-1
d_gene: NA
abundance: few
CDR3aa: CSSSLGGQSTEAFF
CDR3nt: TGTTCCAGCAGCTTAGGCGGACAGTCCACTGAAGCTTTCTTT

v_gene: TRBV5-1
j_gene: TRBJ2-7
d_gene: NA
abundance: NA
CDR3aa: CASSQTGSGYEQYF
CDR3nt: TGCGCCAGCAGCCAAACAGGGTCTGGCTACGAGCAGTACTTC

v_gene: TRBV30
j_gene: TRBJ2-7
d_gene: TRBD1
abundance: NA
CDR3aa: CAWSGTGVYEQYF
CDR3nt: TGTGCCTGGTCCGGGACAGGGGTCTACGAGCAGTACTTC

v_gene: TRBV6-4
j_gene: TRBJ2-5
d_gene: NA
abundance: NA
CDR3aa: CASSQGKGTQYF
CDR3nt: TGTGCCAGCAGCCAGGGGAAGGGGACCCAGTACTTC

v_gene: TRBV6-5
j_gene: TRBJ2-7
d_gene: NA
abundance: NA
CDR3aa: CASTLSTGAYEQYF
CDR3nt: TGTGCCAGCACCCTGTCCACCGGAGCCTACGAGCAGTACTTC

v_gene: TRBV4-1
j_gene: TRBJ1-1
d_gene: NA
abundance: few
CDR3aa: CASSQDGGTEAFF
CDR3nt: TGCGCCAGCAGCCAAGATGGGGGGACTGAAGCTTTCTTT

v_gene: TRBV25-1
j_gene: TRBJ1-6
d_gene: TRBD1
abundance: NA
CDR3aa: CASSGWDSSYNSPLHF
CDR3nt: TGTGCCAGCAGTGGATGGGACAGCTCCTATAATTCACCCCTCCACTTT

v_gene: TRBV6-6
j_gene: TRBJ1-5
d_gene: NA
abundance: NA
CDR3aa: CASTPPGGGRQPQHF
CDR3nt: TGTGCCAGCACCCCCCCTGGAGGCGGGAGGCAGCCCCAGCATTTT

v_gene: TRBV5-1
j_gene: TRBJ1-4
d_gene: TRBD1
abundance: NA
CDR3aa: CASSFGAGTGDEKLFF
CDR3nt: TGCGCCAGCAGCTTTGGAGCCGGGACAGGGGATGAAAAACTGTTTTTT

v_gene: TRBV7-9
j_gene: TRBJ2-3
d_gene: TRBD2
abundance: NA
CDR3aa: CASSPGLAGSPSTDTQYF
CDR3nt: TGTGCCAGCAGCCCCGGACTAGCGGGATCCCCTAGCACAGATACGCAGTATTTT

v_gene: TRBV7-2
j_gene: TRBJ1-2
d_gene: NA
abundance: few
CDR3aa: CASSSAGGYGYTF
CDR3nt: TGTGCCAGCAGCTCAGCTGGAGGGTATGGCTACACCTTC

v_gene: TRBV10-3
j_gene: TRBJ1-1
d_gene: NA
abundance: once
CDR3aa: CAISDGPTEAFF
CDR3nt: TGTGCCATCAGTGACGGTCCCACTGAAGCTTTCTTT

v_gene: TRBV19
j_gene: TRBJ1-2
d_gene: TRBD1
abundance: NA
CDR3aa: CASSIVRGSGYTF
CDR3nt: TGTGCCAGTAGTATTGTCAGGGGGAGCGGCTACACCTTC

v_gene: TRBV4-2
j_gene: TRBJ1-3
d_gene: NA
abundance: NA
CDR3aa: CASSQDRRGYSGNTIYF
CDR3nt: TGTGCCAGCAGCCAAGATCGGCGGGGGTACTCTGGAAACACCATATATTTT

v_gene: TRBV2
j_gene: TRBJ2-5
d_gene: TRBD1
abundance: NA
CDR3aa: CASWGDRVKETQYF
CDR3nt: TGTGCCAGCTGGGGGGACAGGGTAAAGGAGACCCAGTACTTC

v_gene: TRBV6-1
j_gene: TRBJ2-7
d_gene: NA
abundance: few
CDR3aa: CASSSPGHYLYEQYF
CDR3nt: TGTGCCAGCAGTTCACCGGGACACTATCTCTACGAGCAGTACTTC

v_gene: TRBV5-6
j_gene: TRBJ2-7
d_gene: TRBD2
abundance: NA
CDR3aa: CASSGLAGGPWEQYF
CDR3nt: TGTGCCAGCAGCGGACTAGCGGGAGGGCCTTGGGAGCAGTACTTC

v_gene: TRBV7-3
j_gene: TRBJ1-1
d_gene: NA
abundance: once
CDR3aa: CASSSQGVTEAFF
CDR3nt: TGTGCCAGCAGTTCACAGGGTGTGACTGAAGCTTTCTTT

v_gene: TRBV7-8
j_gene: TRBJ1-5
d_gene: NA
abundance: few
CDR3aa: CASSLDSVQPQHF
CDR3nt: TGTGCCAGCAGCTTGGACAGTGTCCAGCCCCAGCATTTT

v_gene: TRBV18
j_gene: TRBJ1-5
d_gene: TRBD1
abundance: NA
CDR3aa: CASSPTGGRDQPQHF
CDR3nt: TGTGCCAGCTCGCCTACAGGGGGCAGGGATCAGCCCCAGCATTTT

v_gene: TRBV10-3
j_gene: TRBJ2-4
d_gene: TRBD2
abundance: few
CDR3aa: CAISPRGEGIQYF
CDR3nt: TGTGCCATCAGCCCCAGAGGGGAGGGCATTCAGTACTTC

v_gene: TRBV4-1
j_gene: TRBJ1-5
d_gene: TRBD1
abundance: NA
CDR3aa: CASSIDRGPNQPQHF
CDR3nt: TGCGCCAGCAGCATTGACAGGGGGCCCAATCAGCCCCAGCATTTT

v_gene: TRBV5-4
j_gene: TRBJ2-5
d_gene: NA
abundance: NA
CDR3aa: CASSSGGPSGQETQYF
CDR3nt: TGTGCCAGCAGCTCCGGGGGGCCTAGCGGCCAAGAGACCCAGTACTTC

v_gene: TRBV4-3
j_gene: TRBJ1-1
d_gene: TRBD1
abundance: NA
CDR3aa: CASSQDFYGTGGTEAFF
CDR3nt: TGCGCCAGCAGCCAAGATTTTTATGGTACAGGGGGCACTGAAGCTTTCTTT

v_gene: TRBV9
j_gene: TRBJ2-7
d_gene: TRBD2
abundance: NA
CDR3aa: CASSAGTKSSYEQYF
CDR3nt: TGTGCCAGCAGCGCCGGGACTAAAAGCTCCTACGAGCAGTACTTC

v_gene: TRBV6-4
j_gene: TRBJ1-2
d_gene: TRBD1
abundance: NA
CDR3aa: CASFTGADDYGYTF
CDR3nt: TGTGCCAGTTTTACAGGGGCGGATGATTATGGCTACACCTTC

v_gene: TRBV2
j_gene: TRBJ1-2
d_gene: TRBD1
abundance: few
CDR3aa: CASRKTGTNYGYTF
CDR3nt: TGTGCCAGCAGGAAGACAGGGACTAACTATGGCTACACCTTC

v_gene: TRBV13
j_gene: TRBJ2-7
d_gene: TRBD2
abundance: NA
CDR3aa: CASSPTPGGSHEQYF
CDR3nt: TGTGCCAGCAGCCCGACCCCGGGGGGGAGTCACGAGCAGTACTTC

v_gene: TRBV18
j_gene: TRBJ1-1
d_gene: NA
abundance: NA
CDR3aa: CASSPPPGAGNTEAFF
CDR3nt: TGTGCCAGCTCACCCCCCCCCGGTGCGGGGAACACTGAAGCTTTCTTT

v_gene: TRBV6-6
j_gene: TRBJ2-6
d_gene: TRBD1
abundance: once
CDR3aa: CASTKTTGAGANVLTF
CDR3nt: TGTGCCAGCACTAAAACTACAGGGGCCGGGGCCAACGTCCTGACTTTC

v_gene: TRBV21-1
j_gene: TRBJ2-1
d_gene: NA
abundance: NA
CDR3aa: CASYAWLAGGYNEQFF
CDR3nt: TGTGCCAGCTATGCCTGGCTAGCGGGTGGCTACAATGAGCAGTTCTTC

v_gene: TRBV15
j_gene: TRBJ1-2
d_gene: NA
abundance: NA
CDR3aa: CATSRPPGGGNYGYTF
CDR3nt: TGTGCCACCAGCAGACCCCCGGGGGGCGGTAACTATGGCTACACCTTC

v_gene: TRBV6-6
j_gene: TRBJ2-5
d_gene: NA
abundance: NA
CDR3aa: CASSRAGTQETQYF
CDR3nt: TGTGCCAGCAGCCGGGCGGGCACTCAAGAGACCCAGTACTTC

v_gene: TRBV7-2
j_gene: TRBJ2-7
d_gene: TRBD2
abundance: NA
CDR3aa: CASSLVGLAGGGGEQYF
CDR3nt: TGTGCCAGCAGCTTAGTGGGACTAGCGGGAGGGGGAGGCGAGCAGTACTTC